This T cell receptor (beta chain) originates from a study of T cell clusters in autoimmune cytopenias. General observations from the study: Primary autoimmune cytopenia patients appeared to lack physiological T cell clusters present in healthy donors.

In terms of frequency, this clonotype is medium-sized. The antigen is unknown. One tube held mixed TRB-A and TRB-B primer pools for touch-down PCR. Using the multiplex PCR reads, TCRdb records one entry per CDR3 protein without DNA. The sample totals 5,000 to 6,500 distinct CDR3 sequences. Germline lookup yields CDR1 MNHEY and CDR2 SVGEGT. The length of the CDR3 is 17 residues. TRB amplification used around 0.25 ug of peripheral blood genomic DNA. The source material was peripheral blood. The TCR was taken from a human donor with an autoimmune cytopenia or autoimmune hepatitis (not recorded which). The genes are TRBV6-2 or TRBV6-3 and TRBJ2-7; TCRdb calls TRBD1, which cannot be checked without DNA. The CDR3 spells CASSYQGISTGSYEQYF.